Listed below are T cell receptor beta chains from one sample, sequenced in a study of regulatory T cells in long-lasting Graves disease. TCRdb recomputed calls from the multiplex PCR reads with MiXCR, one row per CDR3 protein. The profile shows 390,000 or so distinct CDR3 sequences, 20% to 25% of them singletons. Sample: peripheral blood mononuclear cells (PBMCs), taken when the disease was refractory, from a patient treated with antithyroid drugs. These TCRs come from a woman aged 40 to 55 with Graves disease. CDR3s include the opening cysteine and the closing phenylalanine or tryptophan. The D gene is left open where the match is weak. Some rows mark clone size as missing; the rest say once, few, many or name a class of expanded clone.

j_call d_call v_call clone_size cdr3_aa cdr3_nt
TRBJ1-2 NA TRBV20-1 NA CSARESGGNYGYTF TGCAGTGCTAGGGAGTCAGGAGGGAACTATGGCTACACCTTC
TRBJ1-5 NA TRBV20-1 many CSASTVPDQPQHF TGCAGTGCTTCGACAGTGCCGGATCAGCCCCAGCATTTT
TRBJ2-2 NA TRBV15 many CATSTPRVGSGELFF TGTGCCACCAGCACCCCGAGGGTTGGGAGCGGGGAGCTGTTTTTT
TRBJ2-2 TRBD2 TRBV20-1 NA CSASLLAGGRTGELFF TGCAGTGCTAGTTTACTAGCGGGAGGCCGCACCGGGGAGCTGTTTTTT
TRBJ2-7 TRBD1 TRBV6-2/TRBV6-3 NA CASKQGAWYEQYF TGTGCCAGCAAACAGGGGGCATGGTACGAGCAGTACTTC
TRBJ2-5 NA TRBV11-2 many CASSLVGPTSQETQYF TGTGCCAGCAGCTTAGTCGGTCCTACAAGCCAAGAGACCCAGTACTTC
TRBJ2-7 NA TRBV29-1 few CSVERIPHTTDSYEQYF TGCAGCGTTGAAAGGATTCCCCACACAACAGACTCCTACGAGCAGTACTTC
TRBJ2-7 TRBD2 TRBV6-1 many CASSHGTSGYEQYF TGTGCCAGCAGCCACGGGACTAGCGGCTACGAGCAGTACTTC
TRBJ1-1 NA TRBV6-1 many CASSGTLSGEAFF TGTGCCAGCAGTGGTACGCTGTCTGGTGAAGCTTTCTTT
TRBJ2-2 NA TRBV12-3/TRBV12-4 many CASSLLWILNTGELFF TGTGCCAGCAGTTTGTTGTGGATCCTAAACACCGGGGAGCTGTTTTTT
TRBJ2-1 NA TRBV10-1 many CANGYSLREQFF TGCGCCAACGGGTACTCTCTCCGTGAGCAGTTCTTC
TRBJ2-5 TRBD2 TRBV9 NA CASSVQLSGRETQYF TGTGCCAGCAGCGTTCAACTGAGCGGGAGAGAGACCCAGTACTTC
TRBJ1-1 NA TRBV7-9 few CASSLAGGFGTEAFF TGTGCCAGCAGCTTAGCAGGGGGATTCGGGACTGAAGCTTTCTTT
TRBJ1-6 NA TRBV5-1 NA CASSLERVGSPLHF TGCGCCAGCAGCTTGGAGAGGGTTGGTTCACCCCTCCACTTT
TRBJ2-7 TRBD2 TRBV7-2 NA CASSLMASGSIYEQYF TGTGCCAGCAGCTTAATGGCTAGCGGGAGTATTTACGAGCAGTACTTC
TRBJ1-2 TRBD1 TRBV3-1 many CASSHIDRGGYTF TGTGCCAGCAGCCATATCGACAGGGGTGGCTACACCTTC
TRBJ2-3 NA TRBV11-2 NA CASSSLPTRKIADTQYF TGTGCCAGCAGCTCCCTCCCGACTAGAAAAATCGCAGATACGCAGTATTTT
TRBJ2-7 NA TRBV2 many CATSRDISYEQYF TGTGCCACCTCCCGGGACATCTCCTACGAGCAGTACTTC
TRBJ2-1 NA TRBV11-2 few CASSSPETVVEQFF TGTGCCAGCAGTTCACCTGAGACAGTTGTTGAGCAGTTCTTC
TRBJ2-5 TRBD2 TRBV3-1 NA CASSQTLAGVLAREQYF TGTGCCAGCAGCCAGACTCTAGCGGGAGTATTGGCGAGGGAGCAGTACTTC
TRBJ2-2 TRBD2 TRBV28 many CASSLWDRDPGLAGTDTGELFF TGTGCCAGCAGTTTATGGGACAGGGATCCGGGACTAGCGGGAACCGACACCGGGGAGCTGTTTTTT
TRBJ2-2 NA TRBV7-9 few CASTQGGSSTGELFF TGTGCCAGCACTCAAGGTGGGAGTAGTACCGGGGAGCTGTTTTTT
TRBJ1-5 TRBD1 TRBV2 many CASSEGRGGARNAQHF TGTGCCAGCAGTGAAGGTAGAGGGGGCGCGCGCAACGCCCAGCATTTT
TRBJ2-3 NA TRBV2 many CASSEGGYTQYF TGTGCCAGCAGTGAAGGCGGATATACGCAGTATTTT
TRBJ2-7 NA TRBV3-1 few CASSQRGTISYEQYF TGTGCCAGCAGCCAAAGGGGGACCATCTCCTACGAGCAGTACTTC